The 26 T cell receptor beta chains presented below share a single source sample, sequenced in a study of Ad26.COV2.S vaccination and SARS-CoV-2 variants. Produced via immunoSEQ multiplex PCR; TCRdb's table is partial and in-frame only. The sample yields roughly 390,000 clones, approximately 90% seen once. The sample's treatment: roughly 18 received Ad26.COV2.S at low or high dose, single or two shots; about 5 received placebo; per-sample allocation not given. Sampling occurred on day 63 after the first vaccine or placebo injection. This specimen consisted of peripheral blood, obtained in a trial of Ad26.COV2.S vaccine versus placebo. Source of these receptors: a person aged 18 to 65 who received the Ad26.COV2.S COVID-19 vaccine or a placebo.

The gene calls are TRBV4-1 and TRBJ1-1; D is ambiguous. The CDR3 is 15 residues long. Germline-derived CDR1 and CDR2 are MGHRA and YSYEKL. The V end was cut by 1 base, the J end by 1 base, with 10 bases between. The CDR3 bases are TGCGCCAGCAGCCAAGGATCCGCGGGGAACACTGAAGCTTTCTTT. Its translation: CASSQGSAGNTEAFF.

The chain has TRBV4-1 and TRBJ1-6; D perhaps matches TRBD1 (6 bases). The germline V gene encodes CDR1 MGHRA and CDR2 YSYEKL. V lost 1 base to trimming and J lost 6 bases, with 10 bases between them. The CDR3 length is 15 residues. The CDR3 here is CASSQVGGINSPLHF. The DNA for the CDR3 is TGCGCCAGCAGCCAAGTAGGGGGAATTAATTCACCCCTCCACTTT.

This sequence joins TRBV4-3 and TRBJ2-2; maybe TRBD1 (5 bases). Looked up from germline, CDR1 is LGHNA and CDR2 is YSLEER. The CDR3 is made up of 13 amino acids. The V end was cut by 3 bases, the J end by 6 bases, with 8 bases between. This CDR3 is CASSHDRSGELFF. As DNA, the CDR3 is TGCGCCAGCAGCCACGACAGATCCGGGGAGCTGTTTTTT.

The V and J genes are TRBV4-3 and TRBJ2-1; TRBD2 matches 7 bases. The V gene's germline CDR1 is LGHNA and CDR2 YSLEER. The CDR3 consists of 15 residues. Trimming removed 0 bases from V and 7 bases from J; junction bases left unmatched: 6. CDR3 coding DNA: TGCGCCAGCAGCCAAGATGTAGCGCGGGGGAATGAGCAGTTCTTC. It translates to CASSQDVARGNEQFF.

CDR3: CATSRGGDTQYF. CDR3 nucleotides: TGTGCCACCAGCAGAGGGGGAGATACGCAGTATTTT. J is TRBJ2-3 and V is TRBV15; D is ambiguous. The germline V and J ends were trimmed by 1 base and 5 bases, with 4 bases remaining between them. CDR3 length: 12 residues. The germline V gene encodes CDR1 LNHNV and CDR2 YYDKDF (reference sequence).

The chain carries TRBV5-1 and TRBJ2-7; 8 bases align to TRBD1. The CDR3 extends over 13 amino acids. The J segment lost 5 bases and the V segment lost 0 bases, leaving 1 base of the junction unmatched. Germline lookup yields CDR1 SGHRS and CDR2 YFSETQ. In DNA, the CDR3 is TGCGCCAGCAGCTTGGCGGACAGGGACGAGCAGTACTTC. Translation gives CASSLADRDEQYF.

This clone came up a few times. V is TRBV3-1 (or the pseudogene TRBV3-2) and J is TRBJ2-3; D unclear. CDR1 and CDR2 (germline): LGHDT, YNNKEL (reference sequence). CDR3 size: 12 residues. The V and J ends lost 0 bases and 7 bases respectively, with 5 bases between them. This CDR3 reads CASSQEGYTQYF. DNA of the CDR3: TGTGCCAGCAGCCAAGAAGGATATACGCAGTATTTT.

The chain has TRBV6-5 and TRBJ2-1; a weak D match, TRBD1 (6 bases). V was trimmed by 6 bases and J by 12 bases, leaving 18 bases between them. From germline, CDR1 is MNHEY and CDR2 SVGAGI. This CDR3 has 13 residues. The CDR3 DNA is TGTGCCAGCAGAACCGGTGGACAGCCAGTGCAGTTCTTC. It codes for CASRTGGQPVQFF.

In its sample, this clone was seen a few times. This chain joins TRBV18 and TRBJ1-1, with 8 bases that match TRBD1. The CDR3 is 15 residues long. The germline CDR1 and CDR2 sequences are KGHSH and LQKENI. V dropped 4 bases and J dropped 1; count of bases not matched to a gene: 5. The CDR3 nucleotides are TGTGCCAGCTCACAGACAGGGGATGGGAACACTGAAGCTTTCTTT. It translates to CASSQTGDGNTEAFF.

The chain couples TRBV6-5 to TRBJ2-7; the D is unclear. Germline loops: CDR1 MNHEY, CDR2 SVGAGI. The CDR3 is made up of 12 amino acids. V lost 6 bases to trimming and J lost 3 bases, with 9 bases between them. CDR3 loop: CASRSAYYEQYF. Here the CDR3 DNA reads TGTGCCAGCAGGTCAGCCTACTACGAGCAGTACTTC.

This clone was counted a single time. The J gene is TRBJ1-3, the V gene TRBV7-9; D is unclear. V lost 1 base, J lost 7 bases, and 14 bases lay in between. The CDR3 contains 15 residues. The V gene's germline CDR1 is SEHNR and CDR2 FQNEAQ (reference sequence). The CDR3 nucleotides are TGTGCCAGCAGCTTAGGGTACGATCCGAGGAACACCATATATTTT. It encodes CASSLGYDPRNTIYF.

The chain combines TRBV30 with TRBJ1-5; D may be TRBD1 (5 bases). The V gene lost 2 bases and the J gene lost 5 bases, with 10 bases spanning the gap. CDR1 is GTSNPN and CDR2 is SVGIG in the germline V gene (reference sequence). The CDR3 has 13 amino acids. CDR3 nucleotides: TGTGCCTGGAGTTATGGAGGGGATCAGCCCCAGCATTTT. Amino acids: CAWSYGGDQPQHF.

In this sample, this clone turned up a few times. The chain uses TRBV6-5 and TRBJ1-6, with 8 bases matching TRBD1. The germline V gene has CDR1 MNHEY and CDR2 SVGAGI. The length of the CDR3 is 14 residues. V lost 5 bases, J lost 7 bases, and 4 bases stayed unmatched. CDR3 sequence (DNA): TGTGCCAGCAGTCGGACAGGGTTGAATTCACCCCTCCACTTT. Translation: CASSRTGLNSPLHF.

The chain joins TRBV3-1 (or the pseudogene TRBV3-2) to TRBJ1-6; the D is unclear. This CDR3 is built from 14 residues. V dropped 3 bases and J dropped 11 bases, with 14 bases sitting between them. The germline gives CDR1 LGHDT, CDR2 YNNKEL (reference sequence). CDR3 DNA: TGTGCCAGCAGCCATTCCGGTGAGGGCGCACCCCTCCACTTT. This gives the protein CASSHSGEGAPLHF.

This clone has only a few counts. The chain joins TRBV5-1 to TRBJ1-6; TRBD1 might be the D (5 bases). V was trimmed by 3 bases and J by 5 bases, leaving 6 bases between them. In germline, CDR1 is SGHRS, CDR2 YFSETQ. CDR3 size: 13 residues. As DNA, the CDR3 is TGCGCCAGCAGCTCGACAGATAATTCACCCCTCCACTTT. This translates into CASSSTDNSPLHF.

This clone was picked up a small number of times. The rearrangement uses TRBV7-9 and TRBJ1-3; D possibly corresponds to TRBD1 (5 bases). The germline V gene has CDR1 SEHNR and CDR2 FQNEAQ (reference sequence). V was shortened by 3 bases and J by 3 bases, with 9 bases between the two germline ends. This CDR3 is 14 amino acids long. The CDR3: CASSFTGLGNTIYF. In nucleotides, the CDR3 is TGTGCCAGCAGCTTTACAGGCCTTGGAAACACCATATATTTT.

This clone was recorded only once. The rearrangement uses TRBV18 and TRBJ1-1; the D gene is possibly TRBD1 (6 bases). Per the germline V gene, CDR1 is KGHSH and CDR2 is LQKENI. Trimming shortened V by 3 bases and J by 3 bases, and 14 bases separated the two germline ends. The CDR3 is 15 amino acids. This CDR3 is CASSPQVDRYTEAFF. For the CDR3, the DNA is TGTGCCAGCTCACCTCAAGTGGACAGATACACTGAAGCTTTCTTT.

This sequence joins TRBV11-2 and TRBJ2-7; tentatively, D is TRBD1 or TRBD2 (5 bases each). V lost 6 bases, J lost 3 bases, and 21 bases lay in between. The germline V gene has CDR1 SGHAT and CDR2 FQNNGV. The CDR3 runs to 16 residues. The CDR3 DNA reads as TGTGCCAGCAGAAAGACGTTGGGGACGGACCGCTACGAGCAGTACTTC. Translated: CASRKTLGTDRYEQYF.

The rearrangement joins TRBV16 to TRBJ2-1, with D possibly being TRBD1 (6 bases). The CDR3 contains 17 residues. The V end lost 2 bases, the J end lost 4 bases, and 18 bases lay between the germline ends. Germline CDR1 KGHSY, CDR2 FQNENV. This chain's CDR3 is CASSQGPPGTIYNEQFF. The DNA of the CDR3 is TGTGCCAGCAGCCAAGGCCCACCCGGGACAATTTACAATGAGCAGTTCTTC.

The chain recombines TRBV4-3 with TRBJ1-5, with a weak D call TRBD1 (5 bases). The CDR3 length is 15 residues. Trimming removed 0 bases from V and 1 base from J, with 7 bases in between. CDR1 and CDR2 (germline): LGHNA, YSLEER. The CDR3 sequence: CASSQEWTSNQPQHF. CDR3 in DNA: TGCGCCAGCAGCCAAGAGTGGACAAGCAATCAGCCCCAGCATTTT.

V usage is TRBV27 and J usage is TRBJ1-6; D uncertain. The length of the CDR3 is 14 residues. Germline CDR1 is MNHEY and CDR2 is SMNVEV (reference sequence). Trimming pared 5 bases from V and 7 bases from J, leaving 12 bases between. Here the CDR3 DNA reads TGTGCCAGCAGTCCCCCCGGAGACAATTCACCCCTCCACTTT. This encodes CASSPPGDNSPLHF.

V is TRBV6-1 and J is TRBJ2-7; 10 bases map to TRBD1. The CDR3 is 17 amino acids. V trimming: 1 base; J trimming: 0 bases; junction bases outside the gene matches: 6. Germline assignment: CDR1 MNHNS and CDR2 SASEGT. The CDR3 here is CASSEEGTGVISYEQYF. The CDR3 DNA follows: TGTGCCAGCAGTGAAGAGGGGACAGGGGTAATCTCCTACGAGCAGTACTTC.

CDR3 in amino acids: CASSPPRGNTEAFF. CDR3 nucleotide sequence: TGTGCCAGCAGCCCCCCTCGTGGGAACACTGAAGCTTTCTTT. The V and J genes are TRBV9 and TRBJ1-1; D is unresolved. The CDR3 spans 14 residues. Trimming removed 4 bases at V and 1 base at J, with 11 bases between. Germline V gene data show CDR1 as SGDLS and CDR2 as YYNGEE.

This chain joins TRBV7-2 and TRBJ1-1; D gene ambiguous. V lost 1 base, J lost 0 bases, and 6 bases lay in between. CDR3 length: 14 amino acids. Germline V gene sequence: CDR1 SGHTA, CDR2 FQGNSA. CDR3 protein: CASSLGRMNTEAFF. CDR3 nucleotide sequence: TGTGCCAGCAGCTTAGGACGGATGAACACTGAAGCTTTCTTT.

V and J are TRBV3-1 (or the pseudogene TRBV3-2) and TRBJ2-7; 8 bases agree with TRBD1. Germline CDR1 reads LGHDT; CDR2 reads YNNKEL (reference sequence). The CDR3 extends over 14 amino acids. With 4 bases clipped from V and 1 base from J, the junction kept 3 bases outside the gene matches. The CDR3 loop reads CASSPHRGSYEQYF. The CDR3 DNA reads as TGTGCCAGCAGCCCCCACAGGGGGTCCTACGAGCAGTACTTC.

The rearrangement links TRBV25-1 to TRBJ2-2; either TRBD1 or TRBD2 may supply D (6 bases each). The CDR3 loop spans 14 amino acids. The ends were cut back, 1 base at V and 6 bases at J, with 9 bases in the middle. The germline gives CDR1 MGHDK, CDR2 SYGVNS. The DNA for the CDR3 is TGTGCCAGCAGTGAATTGGGGGGCTCCGGGGAGCTGTTTTTT. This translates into CASSELGGSGELFF.